The 25 T cell receptor beta chains presented below share a single source sample, sequenced in a study of read filtering for tumor transcriptome and immune sequencing. This library used roughly 400 ng RNA and molecular barcoded adaptors spanning alpha/delta and beta/gamma chains. Using its own MiXCR run on the reads, TCRdb lists one record per CDR3 protein. This table has 35,000 to 45,000 distinct CDR3 sequences, around 15% appearing once. The specimen was a population of CD138-negative cells sorted from bone marrow. The receptors were gathered from a donor at least 40 years old with multiple myeloma.

This chain joins TRBV9 and TRBJ1-5; TRBD1 might be the D (6 bases). The CDR3 runs to 15 residues. The V gene lost 4 bases and the J gene lost 4 bases, with 15 bases spanning the gap. CDR1 is SGDLS, CDR2 YYNGEE, per germline. The CDR3 loop reads CASSRRGEINQPQHF. The CDR3 DNA is TGTGCCAGCAGCCGGAGGGGGGAAATAAATCAGCCCCAGCATTTT.

This clonotype has ten or more counts. The rearrangement links TRBV6-2 or TRBV6-3 to TRBJ2-7; 11 positions match TRBD2. This CDR3 has 15 residues. Trimming at V came to 5 bases and at J to 5 bases, leaving 8 bases not matched to a gene. Germline V gives CDR1 MNHEY, CDR2 SVGEGT. The CDR3 DNA sequence: TGTGCCAGCAGTCGTATCACTAGCGGGAGCGACGAGCAGTACTTC. Encoded protein: CASSRITSGSDEQYF.

There are many counts of this clonotype. V usage is TRBV29-1 and J usage is TRBJ1-2, with 10 bases fitting TRBD1. The V segment lost 5 bases and the J segment 4 bases; nucleotides outside the gene matches: 10. CDR1 and CDR2 from the germline V gene are SQVTM and ANQGSEA. The CDR3 consists of 15 residues. The CDR3 region has the DNA TGCAGCGTTTCGGGGACAGGGGTGGCCGGCTATGGCTACACCTTC. As protein: CSVSGTGVAGYGYTF.

This clonotype was observed many times. The rearrangement links TRBV29-1 to TRBJ1-5; the match to TRBD1 covers 7 bases. The CDR3 has 13 residues. From germline, CDR1 is SQVTM and CDR2 ANQGSEA. V dropped 8 bases and J dropped 6; count of bases not matched to a gene: 10. This CDR3 is CSIQQGNGQPQHF. The DNA for the CDR3 is TGCAGCATCCAACAGGGGAATGGTCAGCCCCAGCATTTT.

This clonotype was recorded many times. The CDR3 DNA reads TGTGCCAGCCTCTCGAAAGGGAACACTGAAGCTTTCTTT. This codes for CASLSKGNTEAFF. The chain carries TRBV10-3 and TRBJ1-1, with D uncertain. Trimming removed 10 bases from V and 1 base from J, with 13 bases in between. This CDR3 spans 13 amino acids. The germline CDR1 and CDR2 sequences are ENHRY and SYGVKD.

This clonotype occurred many times. This rearrangement joins TRBV20-1 to TRBJ2-2; 8 nucleotides agree with TRBD1. V shed 1 base and J 2 bases; nucleotides not matched to a gene: 0. Germline CDR1 DFQATT, CDR2 SNEGSKA (reference sequence). The CDR3 runs to 14 residues. This CDR3 reads CSARAGGNTGELFF. CDR3 DNA sequence: TGCAGTGCTAGAGCAGGGGGCAACACCGGGGAGCTGTTTTTT.

This clonotype was counted at least ten times. A junction end diverges from the germline sequence, so it may reflect a read error. The chain is built from TRBV20-1 and TRBJ1-4, with 7 positions matching TRBD1. Germline V gene sequence: CDR1 DFQATT, CDR2 SNEGSKA (reference sequence). CDR3 length equals 12 residues. CDR3 protein: CGARQGFEKLFF. The CDR3, as DNA: TGCGGTGCCCGACAGGGTTTTGAAAAACTGTTTTTT.

This clonotype was observed many times. The V call is TRBV28, the J call TRBJ2-5; tentative D call: TRBD1 (5 bases). V lost 8 bases, J lost 7 bases, and 14 bases lay in between. This CDR3 has 12 amino acids. Germline V gene lookup returns CDR1 MDHEN and CDR2 SYDVKM. This CDR3 reads CASGTGPWTQYF. DNA for the CDR3: TGTGCCAGCGGTACAGGTCCATGGACCCAGTACTTC.

Sample share makes this clonotype medium-sized. The V gene is TRBV6-5, the J gene TRBJ1-1, with a possible D match to TRBD1 (5 bases). V was clipped by 5 bases and J by 4 bases, with 14 bases between them. Germline-derived CDR1 and CDR2 are MNHEY and SVGAGI. The CDR3 length is 14 residues. CDR3 nucleotide sequence: TGTGCCAGCAGTCCGAGTACAGGTTTCACTGAAGCTTTCTTT. Translation: CASSPSTGFTEAFF.

A word on this clonotype: A much bigger clone sits one base away, suggesting this may be a read error. This chain joins TRBV7-9 and TRBJ2-3, with D perhaps TRBD1 or TRBD2 (5 bases each). The length of the CDR3 is 15 residues. The germline gives CDR1 SEHNR, CDR2 FQNEAQ (reference sequence). CDR3 nucleotide sequence: TGTGCCAGCAGACCTACGGGAAGCCATACAGGTACGCAGTATTTT. This gives the protein CASRPTGSHTGTQYF.

This clonotype was counted ten times or more. The chain couples TRBV27 to TRBJ1-1, with 7 bases that match TRBD1. CDR3 length equals 19 residues. V was clipped by 5 bases and J by 5 bases; unmatched bases: 23. Germline assignment: CDR1 MNHEY and CDR2 SMNVEV (reference sequence). The CDR3 sequence: CASSPLAVRGKLRRTEAFF. The CDR3 nucleotides are TGTGCCAGCAGTCCTCTGGCCGTCAGGGGGAAATTGAGAAGGACTGAAGCTTTCTTT.

This clonotype was recorded many times. The V and J genes are TRBV5-8 and TRBJ2-7; no clear D. The CDR3 length is 13 residues. Germline CDR1 is SGHTS and CDR2 is YDEGEE. The V end lost 1 base, the J end lost 4 bases, and 9 bases lay between the germline ends. Written as DNA, the CDR3 is TGTGCCAGCAGCTTGTCTGCGGTTTACGAGCAGTACTTC. Translating it yields CASSLSAVYEQYF.

This clonotype was counted at least ten times. V gene TRBV7-2 combines with J gene TRBJ1-6; D gene uncertain. Germline V gene sequence: CDR1 SGHTA, CDR2 FQGNSA. Trimming removed 3 bases at V and 10 bases at J, with 7 bases between. The CDR3 extends over 12 amino acids. The DNA for the CDR3 is TGTGCCAGCAGCTTTAACCTATCACCCCTCCACTTT. Translating gives CASSFNLSPLHF.

In its sample, this clonotype was seen many times. V is TRBV24-1 and J is TRBJ2-7; the D gene is possibly TRBD1 (6 bases). The CDR3 spans 17 residues. The germline V gene has CDR1 KGHDR and CDR2 SFDVKD. V lost 8 bases to trimming and J lost 0 bases, with 22 bases between them. CDR3 sequence: CATNHHRGGLSSYEQYF. The CDR3 nucleotides read TGTGCCACCAATCACCACCGTGGGGGCCTCAGCTCCTACGAGCAGTACTTC.

In its sample, this clonotype was seen many times. The chain combines TRBV29-1 with TRBJ2-2; D gene ambiguous. The V and J ends lost 4 bases and 5 bases respectively, with 14 bases between them. Germline V gene lookup returns CDR1 SQVTM and CDR2 ANQGSEA. The CDR3 length is 14 residues. The CDR3 spells CSVGNRARTGELFF. The CDR3 nucleotides read TGCAGCGTTGGTAATAGGGCTAGGACCGGGGAGCTGTTTTTT.

J is TRBJ1-5 and V is TRBV12-3 or TRBV12-4; 10 bases map to TRBD1. The ends lost 6 bases at V and 2 bases at J; junction bases unmatched: 4. The CDR3 length is 15 residues. The CDR3 sequence: CASRLTGGGNQPQHF. DNA of the CDR3: TGTGCCAGCAGGTTGACAGGGGGCGGCAATCAGCCCCAGCATTTT.

This clonotype was seen a handful of times. The conserved phenylalanine or tryptophan normally closing the CDR3 is absent here, so this likely arose from a read error. The chain has TRBV27 and TRBJ1-6, with D perhaps matching TRBD1 (5 bases). V was shortened by 5 bases and J by 9 bases, with 14 bases between the two germline ends. The CDR3 has 14 residues. Germline V gene data show CDR1 as MNHEY and CDR2 as SMNVEV (reference sequence). As DNA, the CDR3 is TGTGCCAGCAGTCCAATGGGGGTCGGTTCACCCCTCCACCTT. Protein product: CASSPMGVGSPLHL.

The table lists this clonotype with many counts. The chain employs TRBV5-5 and TRBJ1-4, with a tentative D call TRBD1 (5 bases). There are 16 residues in the CDR3. CDR1 is SGHKS, CDR2 YYEKEE, per germline (reference sequence). V lost 3 bases and J lost 0, with 12 bases in between. CDR3 protein: CASSWQTGATNEKLFF. CDR3 in DNA: TGTGCCAGCAGCTGGCAGACGGGGGCAACTAATGAAAAACTGTTTTTT.

This clonotype showed up many times. J is TRBJ2-1 and V is TRBV29-1; a weak D match, TRBD2 (6 bases). The germline V and J ends were trimmed by 6 bases and 8 bases, with 32 bases remaining between them. This CDR3 spans 18 amino acids. CDR1 and CDR2 from the germline V gene are SQVTM and ANQGSEA. The CDR3 sequence is CSVVSYLDYSGALDEQFF. The CDR3 DNA is TGCAGCGTCGTTTCTTACTTAGACTATAGCGGAGCTCTGGATGAGCAGTTCTTC.

This clonotype ranks as medium-sized. The V call is TRBV3-1, the J call TRBJ2-1; TRBD2 matches 7 bases. The V segment lost 4 bases and the J segment 9 bases; nucleotides outside the gene matches: 6. The CDR3 extends over 13 amino acids. Germline values: CDR1 LGHDT, CDR2 YNNKEL (reference sequence). This chain's CDR3 is CASSPRSSGEQFF. CDR3 DNA sequence: TGTGCCAGCAGCCCGCGGTCTAGCGGTGAGCAGTTCTTC.

This clonotype showed up many times. The chain links TRBV12-5 to TRBJ2-5, with D possibly being TRBD1 or TRBD2 (6 bases each). Germline-derived CDR1 and CDR2 are LGHNT and FRNRAP. The germline V and J ends were trimmed by 5 bases and 2 bases, with 18 bases remaining between them. CDR3 length: 16 residues. The CDR3 sequence: CASGLTRGGRQETQYF. The CDR3 bases are TGTGCTAGTGGTCTTACCCGAGGGGGGCGGCAAGAGACCCAGTACTTC.

The table lists this clonotype with many counts. The J gene is TRBJ2-7, the V gene TRBV30, with D perhaps matching TRBD2 (6 bases). Germline V CDR1 and CDR2: GTSNPN, SVGIG (reference sequence). The CDR3 length is 12 residues. Trimming left V 2 bases short and J 2 bases short, with 7 bases between. The CDR3 region is CAWSWEAYEQYF. DNA of the CDR3: TGTGCCTGGAGTTGGGAGGCCTACGAGCAGTACTTC.

This clonotype was seen only a few times. V gene TRBV7-2 combines with J gene TRBJ2-5; the D gene could be TRBD1 or TRBD2 (6 bases each). The CDR3 is 18 amino acids. Germline-derived CDR1 and CDR2 are SGHTA and FQGNSA. Trimming stripped 4 bases from V and 2 bases from J, with 23 bases between. CDR3 sequence (DNA): TGTGCCAGCAGCTCGACATCCCCCCTAGGGGGGAAACAAGAGACCCAGTACTTC. Protein product: CASSSTSPLGGKQETQYF.

This clonotype has at least ten counts. This sequence joins TRBV10-3 and TRBJ1-5; D is undetermined. Germline-derived CDR1 and CDR2 are ENHRY and SYGVKD. Trimming removed 8 bases at V and 3 bases at J, with 14 bases between. CDR3 length equals 14 residues. CDR3 nucleotide sequence: TGTGCCATCTCTGACGGCGGGAACAATCAGCCCCAGCATTTT. It yields the protein CAISDGGNNQPQHF.

This clonotype was counted at least ten times. This sequence joins TRBV6-1 and TRBJ2-1; 13 nucleotides agree with TRBD2. CDR3 size: 17 residues. CDR1 is MNHNS, CDR2 SASEGT, per germline. Losses at the gene ends were 6 bases for V and 5 bases for J; bases not matched to a gene: 10. DNA for the CDR3: TGTGCCAGCAGCCAACCGGGACTAGCGGGACGAAACAATGAGCAGTTCTTC. It yields the protein CASSQPGLAGRNNEQFF.